These 16 T cell receptor beta chains came from one sample sequenced in a study of neurological immune-mediated disorders. The sample's time point: longitudinal time-point 3. MiXCR was run by TCRdb on the 5' RACE reads, yielding one entry per CDR3 protein. This sample has approximately 58,000 distinct CDR3 sequences, with more than 7% found just once. The specimen was PBMCs. These receptor sequences come from a woman between 40 and 55 years old in good health.

This clonotype was seen at least ten times. The chain is built from TRBV5-1 and TRBJ2-7, with 9 nucleotides matching TRBD1. The CDR3 covers 15 residues. Germline assignment: CDR1 SGHRS and CDR2 YFSETQ. Trimming cost V 0 bases and J 1 base; bases outside gene matches: 2. The CDR3 bases are TGCGCCAGCAGCTTGGACAGGGGGCCTTCCTACGAGCAGTACTTC. The encoded protein is CASSLDRGPSYEQYF.

This clonotype was seen at least ten times. The chain recombines TRBV5-1 with TRBJ2-1, with D perhaps matching TRBD2 (6 bases). The CDR3 covers 14 residues. The V gene's germline CDR1 is SGHRS and CDR2 YFSETQ. With 4 bases removed from V and 6 bases from J, the gap between germline ends came to 14 bases. The CDR3 coding sequence is TGCGCCAGCAGCCGGGACTCAACTTCCAATGAGCAGTTCTTC. Residues: CASSRDSTSNEQFF. The whole variable domain, filled in from reference TRBV5-1 and TRBJ2-1, reads KAGVTQTPRYLIKTRGQQVTLSCSPISGHRSVSWYQQTPGQGLQFLFEYFSETQRNKGNFPGRFSGRQFSNSRSEMNVSTLELGDSALYLCASSRDSTSNEQFFGPGTRLTVL.

This clonotype showed up many times. The gene calls are TRBV6-5 and TRBJ2-6; perhaps D is TRBD1 or TRBD2 (6 bases each). The CDR3 is made up of 16 amino acids. CDR1 MNHEY and CDR2 SVGAGI come from the germline V gene. The V and J ends lost 7 bases and 0 bases respectively, with 13 bases between them. CDR3 in DNA: TGTGCCAGCATGAGAGGGGGGATCTCTGGGGCCAACGTCCTGACTTTC. Translating gives CASMRGGISGANVLTF.

As regards this clonotype: At one of its ends the junction is not consistent with the germline gene, which may arise from a read error. The chain carries TRBV29-1 and TRBJ2-7; D perhaps matches TRBD2 (6 bases). The CDR3 totals 16 residues. Germline CDR1 reads SQVTM; CDR2 reads ANQGSEA. CDR3 protein: CSVQDGGDLSSYEQYF. Written as DNA, the CDR3 is TGCAGCGTTCAAGACGGGGGAGATTTGAGCTCCTACGAGCAGTACTTC.

This clonotype appeared many times. V and J are TRBV7-2 and TRBJ1-6, with a weak D call TRBD1 (5 bases). CDR1 is SGHTA and CDR2 is FQGNSA in the germline V gene. This CDR3 is 14 amino acids long. The ends were cut back, 2 bases at V and 10 bases at J, with 12 bases in the middle. Here the CDR3 reads CASSLQGEVSPLHF. The DNA for the CDR3 is TGTGCCAGCAGCTTACAGGGCGAGGTGTCACCCCTCCACTTT.

This clonotype was found many times. The rearrangement joins TRBV10-3 to TRBJ2-2; no clear D. V was trimmed by 7 bases and J by 5 bases, leaving 11 bases between them. The CDR3 spans 13 residues. In germline, CDR1 is ENHRY, CDR2 SYGVKD. The CDR3 DNA follows: TGTGCCATCATGGACCTACTTACCGGGGAGCTGTTTTTT. Amino acid sequence: CAIMDLLTGELFF.

This clonotype came up many times. The chain carries TRBV5-5 and TRBJ1-1, with TRBD1 identical over 7 bases. The CDR3 is 16 residues long. Germline CDR1 and CDR2: SGHKS and YYEKEE (reference sequence). After removal of 0 bases from V and 1 base from J, the junction contained 6 bases not matched to a gene. The DNA for the CDR3 is TGTGCCAGCAGCTTGGCCCAGGGACAGTCGAACACTGAAGCTTTCTTT. Protein product: CASSLAQGQSNTEAFF.

There are many counts of this clonotype. In DNA, the CDR3 is TGTGCCCACAACCGGGCCCGCCCAGGAGCCTACGAGCAGTACTTC. Protein product: CAHNRARPGAYEQYF. J is TRBJ2-7 and V is TRBV12-3 or TRBV12-4; D is uncertain. The CDR3 loop spans 15 amino acids. Trimming pared 11 bases from V and 2 bases from J, leaving 22 bases between.

This clonotype appeared many times. The chain joins TRBV7-2 to TRBJ2-7; the D is unclear. The length of the CDR3 is 14 residues. Trimming stripped 3 bases from V and 2 bases from J, with 11 bases between. The germline V gene has CDR1 SGHTA and CDR2 FQGNSA. CDR3 nucleotide sequence: TGTGCCAGCAGCTTCGGACCAGGTACCTACGAGCAGTACTTC. Translation gives CASSFGPGTYEQYF.

In this sample, this clonotype turned up many times. The V call is TRBV12-3 or TRBV12-4, the J call TRBJ2-3; 8 bases are shared with TRBD2. This CDR3 is built from 17 residues. The V gene end was trimmed by 2 bases and the J gene end by 1 base; junction bases not matched to a gene: 8. In DNA form, the CDR3 reads TGTGCCAGCAGTTTATACGGGTCGGGAGGGGGCACAGATACGCAGTATTTT. As protein: CASSLYGSGGGTDTQYF.

In its sample, this clonotype was seen many times. The V and J genes are TRBV24-1 and TRBJ2-1; 8 nucleotides align to TRBD1. Germline V gives CDR1 KGHDR, CDR2 SFDVKD. The CDR3 contains 13 residues. V shed 1 base, J shed 13 bases, and the junction held 5 bases outside the gene matches. CDR3 coding DNA: TGTGCCACCAGTGATTTAGGGGGACAGGCCCAGTTCTTC. Translation: CATSDLGGQAQFF.

This clonotype was observed at least ten times. The chain carries TRBV30 and TRBJ1-5, with TRBD1 identical over 7 bases. The CDR3 extends over 16 amino acids. In germline, CDR1 is GTSNPN, CDR2 SVGIG (reference sequence). J lost 2 bases, V lost 2 bases, and 9 bases had no gene match. As DNA, the CDR3 is TGTGCCTGGAGTCACCGGGACAGAGTACGCAATCAGCCCCAGCATTTT. Amino acids: CAWSHRDRVRNQPQHF.

This clonotype showed up many times. The J gene is TRBJ2-2, the V gene TRBV7-2, with 8 nucleotides matching TRBD2. The CDR3 is 16 amino acids. The germline CDR1 and CDR2 sequences are SGHTA and FQGNSA. The junction had 2 bases not matched to a gene; V was cut back by 1 base and J by 1 base. The CDR3 loop reads CASSLGLAGNTGELFF. As DNA, the CDR3 is TGTGCCAGCAGCTTAGGGCTAGCGGGGAACACCGGGGAGCTGTTTTTT.

This clonotype showed up many times. The chain employs TRBV5-5 and TRBJ1-2, with D tentatively TRBD1 (5 bases). V was cut by 1 base and J by 7 bases, with 14 bases left in between. Germline V gene sequence: CDR1 SGHKS, CDR2 YYEKEE (reference sequence). This CDR3 spans 14 amino acids. The CDR3 DNA is TGTGCCAGCAGCTTGACTGCAGGGATTAGTGGCTACACCTTC. It yields the protein CASSLTAGISGYTF.

This clonotype was seen at least ten times. The chain combines TRBV7-8 with TRBJ1-3, with D possibly matching TRBD1 (6 bases). The V gene's germline CDR1 is SGHVS and CDR2 FQNEAQ. The CDR3 extends over 17 amino acids. Trimming removed 0 bases from V and 0 bases from J, with 12 bases in between. The CDR3 region is CASSLAARGSSGNTIYF. DNA of the CDR3: TGTGCCAGCAGCTTAGCGGCCAGGGGCAGCTCTGGAAACACCATATATTTT. The variable domain in full, completed from reference TRBV7-8 and TRBJ1-3, reads GAGVSQSPRYKVAKRGQDVALRCDPISGHVSLFWYQQALGQGPEFLTYFQNEAQLDKSGLPSDRFFAERPEGSVSTLKIQRTQQEDSAVYLCASSLAARGSSGNTIYFGEGSWLTVV.

This clonotype was detected many times. The chain links TRBV5-1 to TRBJ1-1; D may be TRBD1 (6 bases). Germline CDR1 and CDR2: SGHRS and YFSETQ. CDR3 length: 15 residues. Between the trimmed V and J ends, which lost 6 bases and 2 bases, there was a span of 17 bases. The CDR3 spells CASTAGAQGNTEAFF. CDR3 coding DNA: TGCGCCAGCACTGCCGGTGCACAGGGAAACACTGAAGCTTTCTTT.